These 9 T cell receptor beta chains originate from one sample sequenced in a study of siplizumab effects on memory and regulatory T cells. Measured with immunoSEQ multiplex PCR; TCRdb has only the in-frame clones, and not every one. Here the sample spans 99,000 or so clones, approximately 94% being singletons. The sequenced sample consisted of CD4+ T cells sorted from blood. The receptors here all came from a human donor in good health.

This rearrangement joins TRBV4-2 to TRBJ1-4, with a possible D match to TRBD1 (6 bases). From germline, CDR1 is LGHNA and CDR2 YNFKEQ. This CDR3 is 15 amino acids long. Trimming took 0 bases from V and 4 from J, leaving 9 bases between them. DNA of the CDR3: TGTGCCAGCAGCCAAGATCGGACAGTTAATGAAAAACTGTTTTTT. The encoded protein is CASSQDRTVNEKLFF.

The CDR3 DNA is TGTGCCAGCAGCTTGATTAGCGGGGGAGGGCGCAATGAGCAGTTCTTC. It encodes CASSLISGGGRNEQFF. The chain recombines TRBV7-3 with TRBJ2-1; TRBD2 matches at 9 bases. Germline CDR1 and CDR2: SGHTA and FQGTGA. The CDR3 sequence is 16 residues long. The ends lost 3 bases at V and 6 bases at J; junction bases unmatched: 9.

In this sample, this clone turned up once. This chain uses TRBV5-6 with TRBJ2-1; D unresolved. Looked up from germline, CDR1 is SGHDT and CDR2 is YYEEEE. This CDR3 has 14 amino acids. Deletions cut 8 bases from V and 5 bases from J, with 17 bases between. CDR3: CASIGWSSNNEQFF. In DNA, the CDR3 is TGTGCCAGTATCGGGTGGTCAAGTAACAATGAGCAGTTCTTC.

This chain joins TRBV10-3 and TRBJ2-7; the match to TRBD2 covers 9 bases. V lost 8 bases to trimming and J lost 0 bases; unmatched junction nucleotides: 17. The CDR3 is made up of 18 amino acids. CDR1 ENHRY and CDR2 SYGVKD come from the germline V gene. The CDR3 here is CAIQASVGLAGTSYEQYF. The DNA of the CDR3 is TGTGCCATCCAAGCATCGGTGGGTCTAGCGGGAACCTCCTACGAGCAGTACTTC.

The chain links TRBV6-1 to TRBJ1-2; unclear D gene. The CDR3 is 13 residues long. Trimming cost V 7 bases and J 2 bases, with 11 bases left between them. Germline CDR1 and CDR2: MNHNS and SASEGT. CDR3 sequence: CASTLTVNYGYTF. In DNA, the CDR3 is TGTGCCAGCACCTTGACGGTCAACTATGGCTACACCTTC.

The count of this clone is one. This sequence joins TRBV4-1 and TRBJ2-2; D is perhaps TRBD2 (5 bases). With 5 bases removed from V and 5 bases from J, the gap between germline ends came to 21 bases. Germline loops: CDR1 MGHRA, CDR2 YSYEKL. This CDR3 contains 17 residues. The CDR3 loop reads CASSTIPEFRGTGELFF. DNA of the CDR3: TGCGCCAGCAGCACTATACCAGAGTTCCGAGGGACCGGGGAGCTGTTTTTT.

Comment on this clone: The same CDR3 also results from other DNA sequences found in this sample. This sequence joins TRBV6-1 and TRBJ1-3; 7 nucleotides align to TRBD1. From germline, CDR1 is MNHNS and CDR2 SASEGT. This CDR3 comprises 14 residues. V was clipped by 5 bases and J by 0 bases; unmatched bases: 1. CDR3 bases: TGTGCCAGCAGTTCAGGGGGCTCTGGAAACACCATATATTTT. Encoded protein: CASSSGGSGNTIYF.

CDR3 amino acids: CASKTGAGNTEAFF. CDR3 coding DNA: TGTGCCAGCAAGACGGGGGCTGGGAACACTGAAGCTTTCTTT. The rearrangement links TRBV6-5 to TRBJ1-1; tentative D call: TRBD1 (6 bases). The germline V gene has CDR1 MNHEY and CDR2 SVGAGI. The ends were cut back, 7 bases at V and 1 base at J, with 13 bases in the middle. There are 14 residues in the CDR3.

V is TRBV19 and J is TRBJ2-2; no reliable D call. V was pared by 6 bases and J by 1 base, with 9 bases between. Germline assignment: CDR1 LNHDA and CDR2 SQIVND (reference sequence). This CDR3 has 14 residues. In nucleotides, the CDR3 is TGTGCCAGTAGACCCCATGTGAACACCGGGGAGCTGTTTTTT. This encodes CASRPHVNTGELFF.